Below are 24 T cell receptor beta chains sequenced from a single sample in a study of shared clonotypes between healthy human individuals. This table comes from immunoSEQ multiplex PCR, and its TCRdb copy is limited to in-frame clones, with some not included. The table shows approximately 1.9 million clones, with just under 95% occurring only once. Terminally differentiated effector memory CD45RA+ cells were excluded from the naive CD8 cells, which were CD45RO-negative and positively selected for CCR7. The sequencing sample was made of naive CD8+ T cells from PBMCs. Receptors originate from a young man in good health. Some clones in this sample may be carry-over from other donors' samples.

The genes are TRBV9 and TRBJ2-1; D is perhaps TRBD1 (5 bases). CDR1 is SGDLS, CDR2 YYNGEE, per germline. The CDR3 is 13 amino acids. Trimming removed 2 bases from V and 6 bases from J, with 9 bases in between. The CDR3 sequence is CASSVLGPNEQFF. The CDR3 region has the DNA TGTGCCAGCAGCGTTTTGGGGCCCAATGAGCAGTTCTTC. Based on the CDR3 plus reference TRBV9 and TRBJ2-1, the full variable domain is DSGVTQTPKHLITATGQRVTLRCSPRSGDLSVYWYQQSLDQGLQFLIQYYNGEERAKGNILERFSAQQFPDLHSELNLSSLELGDSALYFCASSVLGPNEQFFGPGTRLTVL.

The chain combines TRBV27 with TRBJ2-7, with D tentatively TRBD1 or TRBD2 (6 bases each). The ends were cut back, 5 bases at V and 7 bases at J, with 18 bases in the middle. CDR1 MNHEY and CDR2 SMNVEV come from the germline V gene (reference sequence). This CDR3 is 14 amino acids long. The CDR3: CASSLGWGAEEQYF. The CDR3 bases are TGTGCCAGCAGTCTCGGCTGGGGGGCGGAAGAGCAGTACTTC.

The V and J genes are TRBV16 and TRBJ1-3; no definite D call. CDR1 and CDR2 (germline): KGHSY, FQNENV. The CDR3 totals 13 residues. Trimming removed 2 bases at V and 5 bases at J, with 7 bases between. The CDR3 nucleotides are TGTGCCAGCAGCCAACCATCGAGAAACACCATATATTTT. As protein: CASSQPSRNTIYF.

The chain carries TRBV9 and TRBJ2-1, with TRBD1 matching 8 bases. The CDR3 is 17 amino acids. The J segment lost 8 bases and the V segment lost 3 bases, leaving 16 bases of the junction unmatched. Germline V lookup: CDR1 SGDLS, CDR2 YYNGEE. The CDR3 sequence is CASSARVRTGIFDEQFF. DNA for the CDR3: TGTGCCAGCAGCGCCCGAGTGCGGACAGGGATTTTCGATGAGCAGTTCTTC.

The chain employs TRBV29-1 and TRBJ1-1; D is ambiguous. CDR1 is SQVTM and CDR2 is ANQGSEA in the germline V gene. V was clipped by 4 bases and J by 3 bases, with 9 bases between them. The CDR3 sequence is 12 residues long. CDR3 nucleotides: TGCAGCGTTGGTTCAGTCTACACTGAAGCTTTCTTT. This translates into CSVGSVYTEAFF. Combining the CDR3 with reference TRBV29-1 and TRBJ1-1 gives the whole variable domain SAVISQKPSRDICQRGTSLTIQCQVDSQVTMMFWYRQQPGQSLTLIATANQGSEATYESGFVIDKFPISRPNLTFSTLTVSNMSPEDSSIYLCSVGSVYTEAFFGQGTRLTVV.

As to this clone: Germline is not matched at one junction end, which may reflect a read error. The chain couples TRBV7-8 to TRBJ2-7; perhaps TRBD1 as D (6 bases). Looked up from germline, CDR1 is SGHVS and CDR2 is FQNEAQ. The CDR3 consists of 12 residues. CDR3 in amino acids: CASSLTPFDRRF. The CDR3 bases are TGTGCCAGCAGCTTAACGCCCTTCGACAGGCGCTTC. Filled out from reference TRBV7-8 and TRBJ2-7, the complete variable domain reads GAGVSQSPRYKVAKRGQDVALRCDPISGHVSLFWYQQALGQGPEFLTYFQNEAQLDKSGLPSDRFFAERPEGSVSTLKIQRTQQEDSAVYLCASSLTPFDRRFGPGTRLTVT.

The chain is built from TRBV7-2 and TRBJ1-1; D is undetermined. The V end lost 2 bases, the J end lost 4 bases, and 8 bases lay between the germline ends. Per germline, CDR1 SGHTA and CDR2 FQGNSA. CDR3 length: 13 residues. DNA for the CDR3: TGTGCCAGCAGCTTATTCCCTTTCACTGAAGCTTTCTTT. It is translated as CASSLFPFTEAFF.

This chain links TRBV30 with TRBJ2-7; 7 positions agree with TRBD2. The CDR3 length is 13 residues. The germline gives CDR1 GTSNPN, CDR2 SVGIG (reference sequence). V was clipped by 7 bases and J by 0 bases; unmatched bases: 6. DNA of the CDR3: TGTGCCTATGCCGGGAGGAACTCCTACGAGCAGTACTTC. Its translation is CAYAGRNSYEQYF.

This clone was detected only a few times. The V and J genes are TRBV7-9 and TRBJ1-1; D is undetermined. Germline V gene sequence: CDR1 SEHNR, CDR2 FQNEAQ (reference sequence). The CDR3 has 16 amino acids. V was trimmed by 4 bases and J by 4 bases, leaving 19 bases between them. The CDR3 region is CASSSPHRAPGTEAFF. CDR3 in DNA: TGTGCCAGCAGCTCCCCCCACCGAGCCCCGGGCACTGAAGCTTTCTTT.

The gene calls are TRBV9 and TRBJ2-3; D may be TRBD1 (5 bases). Trimming pared 5 bases from V and 4 bases from J, leaving 14 bases between. This CDR3 contains 14 residues. Germline V gives CDR1 SGDLS, CDR2 YYNGEE. This CDR3 is CASRPDDSPDTQYF. CDR3 coding DNA: TGTGCCAGCAGACCGGACGACAGTCCAGATACGCAGTATTTT.

The chain carries TRBV5-1 and TRBJ2-5; 9 bases are a match to TRBD1. The J call is uncertain, as TRBJ2-7 better fits the DNA end. Germline CDR1 SGHRS, CDR2 YFSETQ. The CDR3 covers 12 residues. CDR3 loop: CASSWTGDEQYF. The CDR3 bases are TGCGCCAGCAGCTGGACAGGGGACGAGCAGTACTTC.

This rearrangement joins TRBV15 to TRBJ1-3; the D gene is possibly TRBD1 (5 bases). CDR1 and CDR2 (germline): LNHNV, YYDKDF (reference sequence). The CDR3 length is 15 residues. With 3 bases removed from V and 2 bases from J, the gap between germline ends came to 11 bases. CDR3 region: CATSSGTGTGNTIYF. CDR3 DNA sequence: TGTGCCACCAGCAGCGGGACCGGTACTGGAAACACCATATATTTT. Supplemented by reference TRBV15 and TRBJ1-3, the full variable domain reads DAMVIQNPRYQVTQFGKPVTLSCSQTLNHNVMYWYQQKSSQAPKLLFHYYDKDFNNEADTPDNFQSRRPNTSFCFLDIRSPGLGDTAMYLCATSSGTGTGNTIYFGEGSWLTVV.

This clone was detected only once. This chain connects TRBV4-1 to TRBJ1-2; D gene unclear. The germline V gene encodes CDR1 MGHRA and CDR2 YSYEKL. This CDR3 spans 15 amino acids. Trimming pared 0 bases from V and 4 bases from J, leaving 12 bases between. The CDR3 is CASSQEREVGYGYTF. CDR3 nucleotide sequence: TGCGCCAGCAGCCAAGAAAGGGAGGTGGGCTATGGCTACACCTTC.

The chain uses TRBV29-1 and TRBJ2-2; 9 positions agree with TRBD1. CDR1 and CDR2 from the germline V gene are SQVTM and ANQGSEA. The V and J ends lost 8 bases and 1 base, in that order; junction bases with no gene match: 5. This CDR3 has 14 amino acids. The CDR3 DNA sequence: TGCAGCCCCCGGACAGGGGAGAACACCGGGGAGCTGTTTTTT. Translating it yields CSPRTGENTGELFF.

This clone turned up a few times. The DNA of the CDR3 is TGTGCCAGCAGTTACGGCCGGACCTCAACGCGTGAGCAGTACTTC. Protein sequence: CASSYGRTSTREQYF. This rearrangement joins TRBV6-5 to TRBJ2-7; D is ambiguous. The V gene lost 2 bases and the J gene lost 7 bases, with 18 bases spanning the gap. This CDR3 comprises 15 residues. CDR1 and CDR2 from the germline V gene are MNHEY and SVGAGI.

The rearrangement uses TRBV27 and TRBJ1-2; a possible D gene is TRBD1 (6 bases). Trimming took 6 bases from V and 0 from J, leaving 14 bases between them. The CDR3 has 15 amino acids. Per germline, CDR1 MNHEY and CDR2 SMNVEV (reference sequence). CDR3 bases: TGTGCCAGCAGCCCGACAGGCGCCGCTAACTATGGCTACACCTTC. This encodes CASSPTGAANYGYTF.

This rearrangement joins TRBV30 to TRBJ1-1; possible D gene TRBD1, 5 bases. This CDR3 is built from 14 residues. V lost 2 bases, J lost 3 bases, and 13 bases lay in between. Germline V CDR1 and CDR2: GTSNPN, SVGIG (reference sequence). This chain's CDR3 is CAWSYRSGDTEAFF. Here the CDR3 DNA reads TGTGCCTGGAGTTACAGGAGCGGGGACACTGAAGCTTTCTTT.

The CDR3 coding sequence is TGTGCCAGCAGCTTTAGTGGCGGGAGCGGCTACGAGCAGTACTTC. Its protein product is CASSFSGGSGYEQYF. The V call is TRBV7-2, the J call TRBJ2-7, with TRBD2 matching 7 bases. CDR1 is SGHTA, CDR2 FQGNSA, per germline. V lost 3 bases to trimming and J lost 3 bases; unmatched junction nucleotides: 8. The CDR3 is made up of 15 amino acids.

The V call is TRBV4-2, the J call TRBJ2-6; no definite D call. Per germline, CDR1 LGHNA and CDR2 YNFKEQ. This CDR3 is built from 16 residues. Between the trimmed V and J ends, which lost 4 bases and 2 bases, there was a span of 12 bases. The CDR3 here is CASSRTEGAGANVLTF. CDR3 DNA: TGTGCCAGCAGCCGGACGGAAGGTGCTGGGGCCAACGTCCTGACTTTC.

The gene calls are TRBV6-1 and TRBJ1-2, with a possible D match to TRBD1 (5 bases). The CDR3 extends over 13 amino acids. The V gene lost 5 bases and the J gene lost 5 bases, with 12 bases spanning the gap. CDR1 and CDR2 from the germline V gene are MNHNS and SASEGT. CDR3 sequence reads: CASSTQGGYGYTF. DNA of the CDR3: TGTGCCAGCAGTACTCAGGGAGGTTATGGCTACACCTTC.

This sequence joins TRBV12-5 and TRBJ2-2; 10 bases match TRBD2. The CDR3 extends over 17 amino acids. Germline CDR1 is LGHNT and CDR2 is FRNRAP. With V trimmed by 1 base and J by 4 bases, 6 bases remained unmatched. CDR3 region: CASGLEVLAGITGELFF. CDR3 DNA sequence: TGTGCTAGTGGTTTGGAAGTACTAGCGGGAATCACCGGGGAGCTGTTTTTT.

This rearrangement joins TRBV4-1 to TRBJ2-2; TRBD2 agrees at 16 bases. J lost 6 bases, V lost 4 bases, and 8 bases had no gene match. This CDR3 has 18 amino acids. CDR1 and CDR2 (germline): MGHRA, YSYEKL. The CDR3 loop is CASSPLGTSGRDPGELFF. The CDR3 DNA follows: TGCGCCAGCAGCCCCCTTGGGACTAGCGGGAGGGACCCCGGGGAGCTGTTTTTT.

The chain couples TRBV9 to TRBJ1-3; TRBD1 might be the D (5 bases). The CDR3 contains 17 residues. CDR1 is SGDLS and CDR2 is YYNGEE in the germline V gene. Trimming stripped 5 bases from V and 0 bases from J, with 18 bases between. CDR3 amino acids: CASSATPGARSGNTIYF. The CDR3, as DNA: TGTGCCAGCAGTGCGACCCCCGGGGCCCGCTCTGGAAACACCATATATTTT. The variable domain in full, with the rest retrieved from reference TRBV9 and TRBJ1-3, is DSGVTQTPKHLITATGQRVTLRCSPRSGDLSVYWYQQSLDQGLQFLIQYYNGEERAKGNILERFSAQQFPDLHSELNLSSLELGDSALYFCASSATPGARSGNTIYFGEGSWLTVV.

The chain has TRBV5-4 and TRBJ1-1; D might be TRBD1 (5 bases). This CDR3 comprises 14 residues. Trimming took 4 bases from V and 2 from J, leaving 12 bases between them. Germline loops: CDR1 SGHNT, CDR2 YYREEE (reference sequence). The DNA for the CDR3 is TGTGCCAGCAGCGGGGACGGAGAAAACACTGAAGCTTTCTTT. Protein sequence: CASSGDGENTEAFF.